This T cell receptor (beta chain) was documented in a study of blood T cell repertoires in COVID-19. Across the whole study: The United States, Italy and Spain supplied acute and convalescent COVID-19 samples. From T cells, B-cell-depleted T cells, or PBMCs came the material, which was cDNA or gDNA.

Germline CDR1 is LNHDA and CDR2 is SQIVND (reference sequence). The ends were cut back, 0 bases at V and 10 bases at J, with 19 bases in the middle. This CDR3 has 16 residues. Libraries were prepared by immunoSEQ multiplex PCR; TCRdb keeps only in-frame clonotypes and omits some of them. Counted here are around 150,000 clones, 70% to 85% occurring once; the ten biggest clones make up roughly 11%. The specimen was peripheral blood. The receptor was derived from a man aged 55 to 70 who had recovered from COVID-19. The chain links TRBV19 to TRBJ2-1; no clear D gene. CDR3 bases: TGTGCCAGTAGTATAGATAAAGAGCGTCGCCCGGAGGAGCAGTTCTTC. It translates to CASSIDKERRPEEQFF. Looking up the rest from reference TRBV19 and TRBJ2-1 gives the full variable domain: DGGITQSPKYLFRKEGQNVTLSCEQNLNHDAMYWYRQDPGQGLRLIYYSQIVNDFQKGDIAEGYSVSREKKESFPLTVTSAQKNPTAFYLCASSIDKERRPEEQFFGPGTRLTVL.